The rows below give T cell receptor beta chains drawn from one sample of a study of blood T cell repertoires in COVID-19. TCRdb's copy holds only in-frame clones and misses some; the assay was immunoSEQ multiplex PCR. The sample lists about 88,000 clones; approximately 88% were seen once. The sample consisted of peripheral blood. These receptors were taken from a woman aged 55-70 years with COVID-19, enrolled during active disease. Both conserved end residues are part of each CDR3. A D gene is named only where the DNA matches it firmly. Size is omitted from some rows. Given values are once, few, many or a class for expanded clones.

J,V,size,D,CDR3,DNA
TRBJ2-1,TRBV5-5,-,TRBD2,CASSLGLAGGDEQFF,TGTGCCAGCAGCTTGGGACTAGCGGGGGGAGATGAGCAGTTCTTC
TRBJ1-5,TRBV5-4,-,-,CASSLETGVNQPQHF,TGTGCCAGCAGCTTGGAAACAGGCGTCAATCAGCCCCAGCATTTT
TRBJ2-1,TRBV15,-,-,CATSRDRSPSSYNEQFF,TGTGCCACCAGCAGAGATCGGAGCCCAAGCTCCTACAATGAGCAGTTCTTC
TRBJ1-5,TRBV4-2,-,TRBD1,CASSQGTGVDQPQHF,TGTGCCAGCAGCCAAGGGACAGGGGTGGATCAGCCCCAGCATTTT
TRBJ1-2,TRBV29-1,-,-,CSVGGPRGYGYTF,TGCAGCGTGGGGGGACCCCGCGGATATGGCTACACCTTC
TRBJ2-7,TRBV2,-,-,CASSRGTGGLVQQYF,TGTGCCAGCAGTCGGGGGACTGGTGGTTTGGTTCAGCAGTACTTC
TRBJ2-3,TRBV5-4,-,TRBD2,CASSTGTSVRDTQYF,TGTGCCAGCAGCACTGGGACTAGCGTGAGAGATACGCAGTATTTT
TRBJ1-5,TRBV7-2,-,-,CASSLVPGLSQPQHF,TGTGCCAGCAGCTTAGTACCGGGTTTGAGTCAGCCCCAGCATTTT
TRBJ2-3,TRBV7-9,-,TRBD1,CASSLWTGGVDTQYF,TGTGCCAGCAGCTTGTGGACAGGGGGCGTTGATACGCAGTATTTT
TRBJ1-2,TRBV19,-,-,CASSPSGNYGYTF,TGTGCCAGTAGTCCATCGGGGAACTATGGCTACACCTTC
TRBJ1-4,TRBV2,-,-,CASRDFDSTNEKLFF,TGTGCCAGCCGGGACTTTGATTCAACTAATGAAAAACTGTTTTTT
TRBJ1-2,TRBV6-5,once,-,CASSSQEPDGYTF,TGTGCCAGCAGTTCCCAGGAACCCGACGGCTACACCTTC
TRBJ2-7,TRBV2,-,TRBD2,CASTLAGGFYEQYF,TGTGCCAGCACTTTGGCGGGGGGTTTCTACGAGCAGTACTTC
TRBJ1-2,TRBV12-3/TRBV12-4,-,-,CASSLGGDYGYTF,TGTGCCAGCAGTTTAGGGGGGGACTATGGCTACACCTTC
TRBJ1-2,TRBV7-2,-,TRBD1,CASSRGQNYGYTF,TGTGCCAGCAGCAGGGGACAGAACTATGGCTACACCTTC
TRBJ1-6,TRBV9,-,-,CASSDPRGGWSPLHF,TGTGCCAGCAGCGACCCCAGGGGCGGATGGTCACCCCTCCACTTT
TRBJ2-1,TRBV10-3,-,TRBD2,CAISESVLAGSNEQFF,TGTGCCATCAGTGAGTCGGTACTAGCGGGGAGTAATGAGCAGTTCTTC
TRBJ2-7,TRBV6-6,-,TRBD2,CASSDRGESPEQYF,TGTGCCAGCAGTGACCGGGGGGAAAGCCCCGAGCAGTACTTC
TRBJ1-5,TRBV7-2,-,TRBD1,CASSLRQGSNQPQHF,TGTGCCAGCAGCTTAAGACAGGGTAGCAATCAGCCCCAGCATTTT
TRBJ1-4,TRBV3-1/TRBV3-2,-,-,CASSQEGAREKLFF,TGTGCCAGCAGCCAAGAGGGGGCAAGAGAAAAACTGTTTTTT
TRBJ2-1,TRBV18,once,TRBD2,CASSPGGGDEQFF,TGTGCCAGCTCCCCGGGTGGGGGGGATGAGCAGTTCTTC
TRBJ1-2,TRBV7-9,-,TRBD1,CASSPGQGPNYGYTF,TGTGCCAGCAGCCCAGGACAGGGCCCTAACTATGGCTACACCTTC
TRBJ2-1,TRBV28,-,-,CASNQPSSYNEQFF,TGTGCCAGCAACCAACCGAGCTCCTACAATGAGCAGTTCTTC
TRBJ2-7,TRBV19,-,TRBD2,CASSTSGTIKREQYF,TGTGCCAGTAGTACCTCCGGGACTATTAAGAGGGAGCAGTACTTC
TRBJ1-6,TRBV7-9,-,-,CASSLGRDSPLHF,TGTGCCAGCAGCTTAGGCAGGGATTCACCCCTCCACTTT
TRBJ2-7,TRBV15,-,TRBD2,CATSRERLAGAYEQYF,TGTGCCACCAGCAGAGAAAGACTAGCGGGGGCATACGAGCAGTACTTC
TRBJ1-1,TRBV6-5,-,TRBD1,CASSYGQGAKAFF,TGTGCCAGCAGTTACGGACAGGGGGCAAAAGCTTTCTTT